The T cell receptor beta chain under discussion was sequenced for a study of T cell clusters in autoimmune cytopenias. As for the study in general: TRB sequencing had a median approximately 50,000 reads and about 2,500 distinct clonotypes per sample.

CDR1 and CDR2 from the germline V gene are SGHVS and FNYEAQ. This CDR3 region has 19 residues. Comment on this clonotype: Its antigen is as yet unknown.

Each sample's input was 250 to 300 ng genomic DNA, some 40,000 genome equivalents. Overall study results and limits: Comparing secondary cytopenia with chronic lymphocytic leukemia showed no cluster-lack signature, apparently masked by lymphoma repertoire. TRB repertoire shifts in secondary cytopenia and chronic lymphocytic leukemia mostly reflected lymphoma, not autoimmunity.

One tube held mixed TRB-A and TRB-B primer pools for touch-down PCR. TCRdb reprocessed the multiplex PCR reads; each CDR3 protein has one entry and no DNA is given. The sample table includes around 6,400 distinct CDR3 sequences. J is TRBJ1-4 and V is TRBV7-6; the TCRdb D gene call, TRBD1, has no DNA to confirm it. Sequencing used peripheral blood. The clonotype originates from a human donor with an autoimmune cytopenia or autoimmune hepatitis (not recorded which). The CDR3 here is CASSLVVPRRGGGDEKLFF.